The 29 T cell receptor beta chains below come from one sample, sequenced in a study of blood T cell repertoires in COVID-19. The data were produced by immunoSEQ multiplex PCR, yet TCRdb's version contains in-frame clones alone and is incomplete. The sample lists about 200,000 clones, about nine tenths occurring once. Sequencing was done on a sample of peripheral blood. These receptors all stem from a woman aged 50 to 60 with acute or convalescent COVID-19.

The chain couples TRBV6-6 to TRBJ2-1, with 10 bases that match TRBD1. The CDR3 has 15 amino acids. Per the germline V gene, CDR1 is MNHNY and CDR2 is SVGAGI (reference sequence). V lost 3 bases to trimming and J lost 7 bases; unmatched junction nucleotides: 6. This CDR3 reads CASSYGRDRGNEQFF. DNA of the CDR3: TGTGCCAGCAGTTATGGCCGGGACAGGGGTAATGAGCAGTTCTTC.

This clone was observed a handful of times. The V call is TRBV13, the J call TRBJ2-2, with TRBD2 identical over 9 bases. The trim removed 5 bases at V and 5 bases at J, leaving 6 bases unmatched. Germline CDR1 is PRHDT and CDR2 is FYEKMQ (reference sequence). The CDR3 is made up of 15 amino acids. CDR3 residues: CASSEGTSRTGELFF. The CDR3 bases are TGTGCCAGCAGCGAGGGGACTAGCAGGACCGGGGAGCTGTTTTTT.

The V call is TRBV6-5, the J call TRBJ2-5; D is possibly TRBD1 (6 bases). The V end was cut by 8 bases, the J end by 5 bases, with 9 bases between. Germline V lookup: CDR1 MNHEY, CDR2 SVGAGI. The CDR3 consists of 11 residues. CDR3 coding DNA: TGTGCCAGCGGGGGCGGCGAGACCCAGTACTTC. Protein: CASGGGETQYF.

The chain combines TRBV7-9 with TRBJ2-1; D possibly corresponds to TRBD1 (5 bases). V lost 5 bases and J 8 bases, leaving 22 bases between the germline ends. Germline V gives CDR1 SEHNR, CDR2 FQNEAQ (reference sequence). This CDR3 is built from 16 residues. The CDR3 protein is CASSPEIKLQGHEQFF. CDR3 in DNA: TGTGCCAGCAGCCCAGAGATCAAGTTGCAGGGTCATGAGCAGTTCTTC.

The CDR3 loop is CASSARFSSGNTIYF. CDR3 bases: TGTGCCAGCAGCGCACGGTTTAGCTCTGGAAACACCATATATTTT. The chain uses TRBV7-8 and TRBJ1-3; D uncertain. CDR3 size: 15 residues. Germline CDR1 and CDR2: SGHVS and FQNEAQ. V lost 5 bases and J 0 bases, leaving 11 bases between the germline ends. Together with reference TRBV7-8 and TRBJ1-3, the CDR3 gives the full variable domain: GAGVSQSPRYKVAKRGQDVALRCDPISGHVSLFWYQQALGQGPEFLTYFQNEAQLDKSGLPSDRFFAERPEGSVSTLKIQRTQQEDSAVYLCASSARFSSGNTIYFGEGSWLTVV.

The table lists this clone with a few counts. The chain's CDR3 is CATSRGTGQLNNSPLHF. CDR3 coding DNA: TGTGCCACCAGCAGAGGCACGGGACAGCTTAATAATTCACCCCTCCACTTT. The chain couples TRBV15 to TRBJ1-6; TRBD1 aligns across 7 bases. The CDR3 contains 17 residues. The germline V gene has CDR1 LNHNV and CDR2 YYDKDF (reference sequence). V shed 1 base and J 5 bases; nucleotides not matched to a gene: 8.

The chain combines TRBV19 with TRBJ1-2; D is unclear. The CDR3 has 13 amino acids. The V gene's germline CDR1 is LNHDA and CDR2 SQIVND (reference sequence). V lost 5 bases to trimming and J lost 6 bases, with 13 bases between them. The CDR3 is CASSSVRMDGYTF. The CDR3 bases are TGTGCCAGTAGTTCGGTGCGTATGGATGGCTACACCTTC.

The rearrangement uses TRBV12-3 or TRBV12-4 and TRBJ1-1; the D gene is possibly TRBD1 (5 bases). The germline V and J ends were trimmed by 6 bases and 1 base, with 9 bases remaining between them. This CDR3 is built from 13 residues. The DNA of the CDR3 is TGTGCCAGCAGGGTGGGGGGGAACACTGAAGCTTTCTTT. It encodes CASRVGGNTEAFF.

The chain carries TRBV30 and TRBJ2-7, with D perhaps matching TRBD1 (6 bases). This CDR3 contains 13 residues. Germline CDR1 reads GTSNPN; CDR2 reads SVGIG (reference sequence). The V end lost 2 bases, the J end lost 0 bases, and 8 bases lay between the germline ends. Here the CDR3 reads CAWSPGHSYEQYF. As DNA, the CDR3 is TGTGCCTGGAGTCCGGGACACTCCTACGAGCAGTACTTC.

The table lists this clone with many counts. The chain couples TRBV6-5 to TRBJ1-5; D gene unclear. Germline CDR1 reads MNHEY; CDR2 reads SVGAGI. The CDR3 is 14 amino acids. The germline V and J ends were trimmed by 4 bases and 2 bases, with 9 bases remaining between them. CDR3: CASSSVGGNQPQHF. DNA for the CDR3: TGTGCCAGCAGTTCCGTCGGGGGCAATCAGCCCCAGCATTTT.

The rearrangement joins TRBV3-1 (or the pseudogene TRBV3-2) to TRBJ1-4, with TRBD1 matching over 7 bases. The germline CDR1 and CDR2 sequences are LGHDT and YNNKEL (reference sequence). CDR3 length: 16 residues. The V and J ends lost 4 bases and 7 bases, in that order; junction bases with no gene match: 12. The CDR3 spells CASSRTSGQDTEKLFF. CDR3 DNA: TGTGCCAGCAGCCGAACCTCAGGACAGGACACTGAAAAACTGTTTTTT.

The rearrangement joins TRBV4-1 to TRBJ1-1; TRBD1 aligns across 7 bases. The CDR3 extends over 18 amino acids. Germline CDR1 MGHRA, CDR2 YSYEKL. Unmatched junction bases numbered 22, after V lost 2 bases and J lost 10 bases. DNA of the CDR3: TGCGCCAGCAGCCAAAAACCAAAGGGGGCTTGGGACCCCTGGGGAGCTTTCTTT. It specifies CASSQKPKGAWDPWGAFF.

CDR3 protein: CASSPTGGTGELFF. As DNA, the CDR3 is TGTGCCAGCAGCCCGACAGGGGGAACCGGGGAGCTGTTTTTT. The chain combines TRBV7-9 with TRBJ2-2; 9 bases match TRBD1. V lost 5 bases and J lost 5; bases outside the gene matches: 3. The CDR3 is made up of 14 amino acids. Germline V gene lookup returns CDR1 SEHNR and CDR2 FQNEAQ (reference sequence).

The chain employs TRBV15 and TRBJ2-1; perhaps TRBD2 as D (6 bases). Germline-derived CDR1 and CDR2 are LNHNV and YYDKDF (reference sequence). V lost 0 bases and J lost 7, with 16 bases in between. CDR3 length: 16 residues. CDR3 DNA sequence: TGTGCCACCAGCAGAGATTGGCGCGGAGGGGAAAATGAGCAGTTCTTC. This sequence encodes CATSRDWRGGENEQFF.

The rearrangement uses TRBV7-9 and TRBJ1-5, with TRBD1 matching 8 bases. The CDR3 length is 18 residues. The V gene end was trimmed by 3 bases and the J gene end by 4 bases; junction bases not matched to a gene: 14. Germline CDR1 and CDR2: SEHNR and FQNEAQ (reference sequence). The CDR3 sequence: CASSFQGTGGGVNQPQHF. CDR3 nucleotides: TGTGCCAGCAGCTTTCAGGGCACAGGGGGGGGCGTTAATCAGCCCCAGCATTTT. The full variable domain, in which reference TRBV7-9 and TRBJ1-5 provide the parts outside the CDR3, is DTGVSQNPRHKITKRGQNVTFRCDPISEHNRLYWYRQTLGQGPEFLTYFQNEAQLEKSRLLSDRFSAERPKGSFSTLEIQRTEQGDSAMYLCASSFQGTGGGVNQPQHFGDGTRLSIL.

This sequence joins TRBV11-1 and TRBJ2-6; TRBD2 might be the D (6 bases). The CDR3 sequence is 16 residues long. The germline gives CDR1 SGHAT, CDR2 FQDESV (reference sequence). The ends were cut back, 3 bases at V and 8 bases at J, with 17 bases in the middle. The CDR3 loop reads CASSFRTIKGTNVLTF. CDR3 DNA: TGTGCCAGCAGCTTTAGGACTATTAAAGGGACCAACGTCCTGACTTTC.

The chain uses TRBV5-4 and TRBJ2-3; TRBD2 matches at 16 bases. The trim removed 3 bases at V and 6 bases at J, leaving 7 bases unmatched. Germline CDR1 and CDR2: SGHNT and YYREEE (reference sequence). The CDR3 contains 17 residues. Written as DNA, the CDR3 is TGTGCCAGCAGCTCGGGACTAGCGGGAGGGATAGGGGATACGCAGTATTTT. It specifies CASSSGLAGGIGDTQYF.

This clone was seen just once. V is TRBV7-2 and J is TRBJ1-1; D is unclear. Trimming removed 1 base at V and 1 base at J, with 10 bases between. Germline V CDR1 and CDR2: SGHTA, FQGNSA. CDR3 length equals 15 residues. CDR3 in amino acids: CASSLVGTTNTEAFF. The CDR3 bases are TGTGCCAGCAGCTTAGTAGGCACTACGAACACTGAAGCTTTCTTT.

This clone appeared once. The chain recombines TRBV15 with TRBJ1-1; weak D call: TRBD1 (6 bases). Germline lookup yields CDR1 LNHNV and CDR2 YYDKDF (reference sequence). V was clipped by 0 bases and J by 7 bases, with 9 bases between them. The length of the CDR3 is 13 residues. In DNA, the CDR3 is TGTGCCACCAGCAGAGATCCACAGGGTGAAGCTTTCTTT. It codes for CATSRDPQGEAFF.

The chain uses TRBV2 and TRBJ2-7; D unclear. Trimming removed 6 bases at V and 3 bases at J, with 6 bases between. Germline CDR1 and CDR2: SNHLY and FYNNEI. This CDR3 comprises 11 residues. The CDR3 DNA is TGTGCCAGCAGAATAAACTACGAGCAGTACTTC. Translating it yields CASRINYEQYF.

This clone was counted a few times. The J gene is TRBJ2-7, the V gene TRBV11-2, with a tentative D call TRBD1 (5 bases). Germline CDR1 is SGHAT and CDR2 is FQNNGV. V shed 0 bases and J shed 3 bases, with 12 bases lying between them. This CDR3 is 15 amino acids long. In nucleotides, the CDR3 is TGTGCCAGCAGCTTAGATCCCACGACAGTCTACGAGCAGTACTTC. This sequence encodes CASSLDPTTVYEQYF.

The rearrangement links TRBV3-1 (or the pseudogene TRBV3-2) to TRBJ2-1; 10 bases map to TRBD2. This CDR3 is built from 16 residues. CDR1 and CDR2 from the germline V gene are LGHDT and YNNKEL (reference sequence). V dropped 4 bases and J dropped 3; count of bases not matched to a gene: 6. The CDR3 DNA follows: TGTGCCAGCAGCCCCCCGACTAGCGGGCACTACAATGAGCAGTTCTTC. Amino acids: CASSPPTSGHYNEQFF.

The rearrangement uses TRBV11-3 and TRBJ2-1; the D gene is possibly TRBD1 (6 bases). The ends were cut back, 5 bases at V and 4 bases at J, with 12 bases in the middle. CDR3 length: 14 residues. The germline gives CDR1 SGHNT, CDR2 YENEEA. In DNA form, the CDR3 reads TGTGCCAGCAGCACCGGGACATCTTACAATGAGCAGTTCTTC. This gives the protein CASSTGTSYNEQFF.

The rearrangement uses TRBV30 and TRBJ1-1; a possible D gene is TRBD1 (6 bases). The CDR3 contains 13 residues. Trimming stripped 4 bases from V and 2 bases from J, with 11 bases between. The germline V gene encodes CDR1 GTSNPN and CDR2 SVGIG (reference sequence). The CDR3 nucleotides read TGTGCCTGGAACACAGGGCGAAACACTGAAGCTTTCTTT. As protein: CAWNTGRNTEAFF.

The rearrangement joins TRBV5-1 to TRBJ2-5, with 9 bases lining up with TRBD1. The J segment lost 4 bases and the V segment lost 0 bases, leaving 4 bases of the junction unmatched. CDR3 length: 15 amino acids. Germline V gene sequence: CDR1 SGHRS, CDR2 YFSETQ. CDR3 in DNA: TGCGCCAGCAGCTTGGGTGGGACAGGGAGAGAGACCCAGTACTTC. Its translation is CASSLGGTGRETQYF.

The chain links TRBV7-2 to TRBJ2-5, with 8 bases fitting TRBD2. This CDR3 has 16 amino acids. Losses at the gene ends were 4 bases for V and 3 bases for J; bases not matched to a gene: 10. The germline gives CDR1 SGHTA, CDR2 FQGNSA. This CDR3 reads CASSSFSTLAEETQYF. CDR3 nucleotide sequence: TGTGCCAGCAGCTCCTTCTCGACACTAGCGGAAGAGACCCAGTACTTC.

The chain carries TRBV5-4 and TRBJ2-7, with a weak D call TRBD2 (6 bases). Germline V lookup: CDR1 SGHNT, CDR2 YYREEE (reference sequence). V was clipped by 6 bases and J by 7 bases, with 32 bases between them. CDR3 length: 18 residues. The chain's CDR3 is CASTRGNHLVRGPLEQYF. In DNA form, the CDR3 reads TGTGCCAGCACCCGGGGGAATCACTTGGTGCGGGGACCCTTGGAGCAGTACTTC.

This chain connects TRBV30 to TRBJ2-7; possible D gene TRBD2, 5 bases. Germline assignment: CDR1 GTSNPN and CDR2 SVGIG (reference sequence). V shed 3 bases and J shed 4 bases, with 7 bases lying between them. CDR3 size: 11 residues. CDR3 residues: CAWSTRYEQYF. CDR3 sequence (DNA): TGTGCCTGGAGCACTAGATACGAGCAGTACTTC.

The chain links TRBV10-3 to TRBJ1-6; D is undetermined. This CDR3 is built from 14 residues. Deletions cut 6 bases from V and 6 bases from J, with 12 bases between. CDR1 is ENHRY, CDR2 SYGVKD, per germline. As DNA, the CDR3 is TGTGCCATCAGCGGGATGACGGCTAATTCACCCCTCCACTTT. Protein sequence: CAISGMTANSPLHF.